The clone carrying this T cell receptor beta chain was seen ten or more times. Its target is not known. The data stem from a study of T cells in Graves' hyperthyroidism and ophthalmopathy. Study-wide results and limits: Ophthalmopathy onset followed model prediction by a median around 6.6 months. In the blood, most expanded thyroid clonotypes above 0.001 appeared as well.

V dropped 5 bases and J dropped 2 bases, with 12 bases sitting between them. Germline V gene data show CDR1 as MNHEY and CDR2 as SMNVEV (reference sequence). This CDR3 spans 15 amino acids. The TCR beta CDR3 regions underwent amplification using RNA transcripts as the source. First-round RT-PCR with HTBI primers amplified the TCR CDR3 region. TCRdb re-called the multiplex PCR reads through MiXCR, storing one row per CDR3 protein. The sample includes under 250,000 distinct CDR3 sequences, around 25% seen only once; the top ten take 35%. Around 9.8 ml fresh peripheral blood yielded the PBMCs. The TCR originated in a middle-aged woman with Graves' ophthalmopathy. The chain uses TRBV27 and TRBJ2-2; D is tentatively TRBD1 or TRBD2 (5 bases each). Sequenced input: blood. CDR3: CASSRRGENTGELFF. CDR3 coding DNA: TGTGCCAGCAGTCGTAGAGGGGAAAACACCGGGGAGCTGTTTTTT.